This passage covers 28 T cell receptor beta chains from one sample sequenced in a study of OX40 agonist ivuxolimab in advanced cancers. The data were produced by immunoSEQ multiplex PCR, yet TCRdb's version contains in-frame clones alone and is incomplete. The sample records 15,000 or so clones, approximately 75% being singletons. This material consisted of CD4+ or CD8+ T cells sorted from blood, taken in a trial of the OX40 agonist ivuxolimab. Receptors originate from an adult with an advanced solid tumor such as melanoma, head and neck, liver or kidney cancer.

V gene TRBV28 combines with J gene TRBJ1-2; weak D call: TRBD1 (5 bases). The V and J ends lost 2 bases and 3 bases respectively, with 7 bases between them. The CDR3 contains 13 residues. CDR1 MDHEN and CDR2 SYDVKM come from the germline V gene. CDR3: CASSLTGDYGYTF. Here the CDR3 DNA reads TGTGCCAGCAGTTTAACAGGAGACTATGGCTACACCTTC.

A word on this clone: At the DNA level, this CDR3 is encoded by other sequences in the same sample as well. The gene calls are TRBV18 and TRBJ1-1; tentatively, D is TRBD1 (5 bases). In germline, CDR1 is KGHSH, CDR2 LQKENI. This CDR3 spans 15 amino acids. V lost 0 bases, J lost 8 bases, and 16 bases lay in between. The CDR3 spells CASSPPIRDVAEAFF. The CDR3 region has the DNA TGTGCCAGCTCACCACCTATCCGGGACGTCGCCGAAGCTTTCTTT.

This chain joins TRBV27 and TRBJ2-7; D is ambiguous. Between the trimmed V and J ends, which lost 3 bases and 3 bases, there was a span of 9 bases. The CDR3 is 13 amino acids. The germline V gene has CDR1 MNHEY and CDR2 SMNVEV (reference sequence). In DNA, the CDR3 is TGTGCCAGCAGTTTGACGGACGGCTACGAGCAGTACTTC. Protein product: CASSLTDGYEQYF.

By share of the sample, this clone is large. The gene calls are TRBV18 and TRBJ2-7; 8 nucleotides align to TRBD1. The CDR3 runs to 16 residues. V lost 5 bases to trimming and J lost 3 bases; unmatched junction nucleotides: 12. CDR1 and CDR2 from the germline V gene are KGHSH and LQKENI. The CDR3 loop reads CASSSNKGTGHYEQYF. CDR3 nucleotide sequence: TGTGCCAGCTCATCTAACAAAGGGACAGGTCACTACGAGCAGTACTTC.

This clone occurred once. The chain carries TRBV15 and TRBJ2-7; tentative D call: TRBD2 (6 bases). CDR3 length: 13 amino acids. Trimming removed 0 bases from V and 7 bases from J, with 10 bases in between. Germline assignment: CDR1 LNHNV and CDR2 YYDKDF (reference sequence). The CDR3 reads CATSRDRRDEQYF. CDR3 bases: TGTGCCACCAGCAGAGATCGGAGGGATGAGCAGTACTTC.

The V and J genes are TRBV2 and TRBJ2-5; D gene unclear. V shed 6 bases and J shed 5 bases, with 19 bases lying between them. The CDR3 sequence is 15 residues long. Germline V gene data show CDR1 as SNHLY and CDR2 as FYNNEI. CDR3 amino acids: CASSPSFSRSETQYF. CDR3 nucleotide sequence: TGTGCCAGCAGCCCATCGTTTTCCCGGAGCGAGACCCAGTACTTC. Drawing the rest from reference TRBV2 and TRBJ2-5, the complete variable domain is EPEVTQTPSHQVTQMGQEVILRCVPISNHLYFYWYRQILGQKVEFLVSFYNNEISEKSEIFDDQFSVERPDGSNFTLKIRSTKLEDSAMYFCASSPSFSRSETQYFGPGTRLLVL.

With regard to this clone: The junction does not match germline at one end; this may be a read error. The chain has TRBV6-1 and TRBJ2-7, with D hard to call. In germline, CDR1 is MNHNS, CDR2 SASEGT. This CDR3 contains 15 residues. For the CDR3, the DNA is TGTGCCAGCAGCGAAGGCGTCGGCTTCTCCTACGAGCAGTACTTC. Translation gives CASSEGVGFSYEQYF.

The rearrangement links TRBV10-3 to TRBJ1-2, with D unclear. The CDR3 runs to 14 residues. Trimming left V 2 bases short and J 0 bases short, with 7 bases between. Germline values: CDR1 ENHRY, CDR2 SYGVKD. CDR3 protein: CAISEDPSNYGYTF. CDR3 DNA sequence: TGTGCCATCAGTGAGGACCCCTCTAACTATGGCTACACCTTC.

V usage is TRBV30 and J usage is TRBJ1-5; 7 bases agree with TRBD1. V shed 2 bases, J shed 4 bases, and the junction held 5 bases outside the gene matches. Germline V gene sequence: CDR1 GTSNPN, CDR2 SVGIG (reference sequence). CDR3 size: 14 residues. DNA for the CDR3: TGTGCCTGGAGTCCCCGGGACAGTAATCAGCCCCAGCATTTT. Protein sequence: CAWSPRDSNQPQHF.

This chain uses TRBV30 with TRBJ2-3; a possible D gene is TRBD2 (6 bases). Trimming removed 4 bases at V and 3 bases at J, with 11 bases between. Germline CDR1 is GTSNPN and CDR2 is SVGIG (reference sequence). The CDR3 loop spans 13 amino acids. DNA for the CDR3: TGTGCCTGGACCTTGGGACTTACAGATACGCAGTATTTT. Protein sequence: CAWTLGLTDTQYF.

The chain combines TRBV27 with TRBJ1-1, with D possibly being TRBD1 (6 bases). This CDR3 comprises 15 residues. Trimming removed 4 bases at V and 5 bases at J, with 17 bases between. CDR1 MNHEY and CDR2 SMNVEV come from the germline V gene (reference sequence). The CDR3 sequence is CASSSRGLKWTEAFF. The CDR3 region has the DNA TGTGCCAGCAGTTCCAGGGGCCTAAAATGGACTGAAGCTTTCTTT.

The V gene is TRBV14, the J gene TRBJ2-2, with 7 bases matching TRBD1. Germline CDR1 and CDR2: SGHDN and FVKESK. The CDR3 runs 16 residues. J gave up 1 base and V 5 bases, and 7 bases lay outside the gene matches. The CDR3 bases are TGTGCCAGCAGCTCCTCGGACAGGTTGAACACCGGGGAGCTGTTTTTT. Residues: CASSSSDRLNTGELFF. Full variable domain (remainder filled in from reference TRBV14 and TRBJ2-2): EAGVTQFPSHSVIEKGQTVTLRCDPISGHDNLYWYRRVMGKEIKFLLHFVKESKQDESGMPNNRFLAERTGGTYSTLKVQPAELEDSGVYFCASSSSDRLNTGELFFGEGSRLTVL.

This chain joins TRBV14 and TRBJ2-1; TRBD2 agrees at 9 bases. Germline lookup yields CDR1 SGHDN and CDR2 FVKESK. Trimming cost V 0 bases and J 8 bases; bases outside gene matches: 5. This CDR3 spans 15 amino acids. CDR3 in amino acids: CASSQEGTSNDEQFF. The DNA for the CDR3 is TGTGCCAGCAGCCAAGAAGGGACTAGCAACGATGAGCAGTTCTTC.

This rearrangement joins TRBV19 to TRBJ2-3; TRBD1 or TRBD2 may be the D gene (5 bases each). V was cut by 5 bases and J by 3 bases, with 15 bases left in between. The length of the CDR3 is 15 residues. Germline values: CDR1 LNHDA, CDR2 SQIVND (reference sequence). For the CDR3, the DNA is TGTGCCAGTAGTCTCCGGGACGGAGATACAGATACGCAGTATTTT. Translated: CASSLRDGDTDTQYF.

The genes are TRBV7-9 and TRBJ2-2; D ambiguous. V gave up 3 bases and J gave up 6 bases, with 23 bases separating them. Germline V gives CDR1 SEHNR, CDR2 FQNEAQ (reference sequence). This CDR3 is built from 18 residues. CDR3 amino acids: CASSFDHSQLLLSGELFF. As DNA, the CDR3 is TGTGCCAGCAGCTTCGATCACAGCCAGCTCCTCCTATCCGGGGAGCTGTTTTTT.

This sequence joins TRBV9 and TRBJ2-1; TRBD2 matches 8 bases. The J segment lost 8 bases and the V segment lost 0 bases, leaving 10 bases of the junction unmatched. The germline V gene encodes CDR1 SGDLS and CDR2 YYNGEE. The CDR3 loop spans 16 amino acids. DNA of the CDR3: TGTGCCAGCAGCGTAGTCGGGAGGGCGGCCGTCGATGAGCAGTTCTTC. It yields the protein CASSVVGRAAVDEQFF.

This clone was counted between two and nine times. This chain connects TRBV5-5 to TRBJ1-3; 11 nucleotides align to TRBD1. Germline CDR1 and CDR2: SGHKS and YYEKEE (reference sequence). After removal of 5 bases from V and 3 bases from J, the junction contained 4 bases not matched to a gene. The CDR3 extends over 15 amino acids. CDR3 amino acids: CASRQDRGLGNTIYF. The CDR3 coding sequence is TGTGCCAGCAGGCAGGACAGGGGGCTTGGAAACACCATATATTTT.

This sequence joins TRBV25-1 and TRBJ1-2; 9 bases map to TRBD1. The CDR3 covers 18 residues. V trimming: 1 base; J trimming: 4 bases; junction bases outside the gene matches: 13. Looked up from germline, CDR1 is MGHDK and CDR2 is SYGVNS. DNA for the CDR3: TGTGCCAGCAGTGAATTTGGGGGACAGGGTGGGGTCGGCTATGGCTACACCTTC. Amino acids: CASSEFGGQGGVGYGYTF.

The J gene is TRBJ2-7, the V gene TRBV5-4; 7 bases are shared with TRBD2. Germline assignment: CDR1 SGHNT and CDR2 YYREEE (reference sequence). The ends lost 3 bases at V and 4 bases at J; junction bases unmatched: 16. The CDR3 loop spans 17 amino acids. CDR3 coding DNA: TGTGCCAGCAGCTCCTTCACTGACGAGCGGGGCTCATACGAGCAGTACTTC. Its translation: CASSSFTDERGSYEQYF.

The gene calls are TRBV14 and TRBJ2-7; 9 nucleotides match TRBD1. Germline assignment: CDR1 SGHDN and CDR2 FVKESK. After removal of 3 bases from V and 2 bases from J, the junction contained 2 bases not matched to a gene. The CDR3 length is 14 residues. The DNA of the CDR3 is TGTGCCAGCAGCCACGGGACAGGGACCTACGAGCAGTACTTC. Its protein is CASSHGTGTYEQYF.

This clone was observed a single time. The chain recombines TRBV4-3 with TRBJ2-3; TRBD1 matches 8 bases. Unmatched junction bases numbered 2, after V lost 3 bases and J lost 3 bases. Germline V CDR1 and CDR2: LGHNA, YSLEER. This CDR3 comprises 14 residues. The CDR3 is CASSQDRVTDTQYF. Written as DNA, the CDR3 is TGCGCCAGCAGCCAGGACAGGGTTACAGATACGCAGTATTTT.

V and J are TRBV6-1 and TRBJ1-1, with D perhaps TRBD1 (5 bases). V lost 8 bases and J lost 1, with 17 bases in between. The CDR3 is made up of 15 amino acids. Germline CDR1 is MNHNS and CDR2 is SASEGT. CDR3 amino acids: CASYWTPGTNTEAFF. DNA of the CDR3: TGTGCCAGCTATTGGACCCCCGGGACGAACACTGAAGCTTTCTTT.

The genes are TRBV7-9 and TRBJ2-4; D call uncertain. The germline gives CDR1 SEHNR, CDR2 FQNEAQ (reference sequence). There are 13 residues in the CDR3. With 3 bases removed from V and 4 bases from J, the gap between germline ends came to 7 bases. DNA for the CDR3: TGTGCCAGCAGCTTGGGCGAGAAAAACATTCAGTACTTC. Translated, it gives CASSLGEKNIQYF.

The chain carries TRBV9 and TRBJ1-1; no firm D call. The germline gives CDR1 SGDLS, CDR2 YYNGEE. The CDR3 spans 14 residues. The V end lost 5 bases, the J end lost 3 bases, and 14 bases lay between the germline ends. The chain's CDR3 is CASSHTSSDTEAFF. Here the CDR3 DNA reads TGTGCCAGCAGTCATACCTCATCGGACACTGAAGCTTTCTTT.

There are a few counts of this clone. The rearrangement uses TRBV4-3 and TRBJ2-3, with D unresolved. The CDR3 covers 15 residues. Germline V gene sequence: CDR1 LGHNA, CDR2 YSLEER. V shed 1 base and J shed 2 bases, with 10 bases lying between them. CDR3 DNA: TGCGCCAGCAGCCAAGGGTTTCCGACCACAGATACGCAGTATTTT. It is translated as CASSQGFPTTDTQYF.

This chain uses TRBV5-4 with TRBJ2-7; TRBD2 matches 13 bases. The germline V gene encodes CDR1 SGHNT and CDR2 YYREEE (reference sequence). The CDR3 sequence is 15 residues long. Trimming took 6 bases from V and 3 from J; bases not matched to a gene: 6. CDR3 bases: TGTGCCAGCACCGATGGACTAGCGGGAGTCTACGAGCAGTACTTC. Translating gives CASTDGLAGVYEQYF. The full variable domain, its missing parts supplied by reference TRBV5-4 and TRBJ2-7, is ETGVTQSPTHLIKTRGQQVTLRCSSQSGHNTVSWYQQALGQGPQFIFQYYREEENGRGNFPPRFSGLQFPNYSSELNVNALELDDSALYLCASTDGLAGVYEQYFGPGTRLTVT.

V is TRBV7-6 and J is TRBJ2-1; 13 bases line up with TRBD2. Germline CDR1 SGHVS, CDR2 FNYEAQ. J gave up 5 bases and V 0 bases, and 7 bases lay outside the gene matches. The CDR3 sequence is 18 residues long. DNA for the CDR3: TGTGCCAGCAGCTTAGCGGGACTGACTAGCGGGAGGAACAATGAGCAGTTCTTC. It specifies CASSLAGLTSGRNNEQFF.

The rearrangement joins TRBV5-5 to TRBJ2-3; 13 nucleotides align to TRBD2. Germline V lookup: CDR1 SGHKS, CDR2 YYEKEE (reference sequence). This CDR3 comprises 17 residues. V trimming: 5 bases; J trimming: 3 bases; junction bases outside the gene matches: 9. CDR3 in DNA: TGTGCCAGCAGACATGCACTAGCGGGAGGGCCGACAGATACGCAGTATTTT. Protein sequence: CASRHALAGGPTDTQYF.